Below are 4 T cell receptor beta chains sequenced from a single sample in a study of resident and recirculating memory T cells in vitiligo. Method: immunoSEQ multiplex PCR; TCRdb's copy keeps in-frame clones and lacks some. The table includes around 78,000 clones, about 91% detected once. The sample consisted of blood. These receptors all stem from a male donor with vitiligo.

The rearrangement uses TRBV27 and TRBJ2-7, with 14 bases identical to TRBD2. The germline CDR1 and CDR2 sequences are MNHEY and SMNVEV (reference sequence). The CDR3 has 16 residues. The V segment lost 5 bases and the J segment 2 bases; nucleotides outside the gene matches: 5. CDR3 DNA sequence: TGTGCCAGCAGTCACCGACTAGCGGGAGGGCCCTACGAGCAGTACTTC. It encodes CASSHRLAGGPYEQYF.

CDR3 nucleotides: TGCGCCAGCAGAGAGTCGATTAACACCGGGGAGCTGTTTTTT. Its protein is CASRESINTGELFF. J is TRBJ2-2 and V is TRBV5-1; D not certain. This CDR3 spans 14 amino acids. Trimming removed 5 bases at V and 2 bases at J, with 10 bases between. Germline CDR1 is SGHRS and CDR2 is YFSETQ.

This chain uses TRBV10-3 with TRBJ1-2, with 8 bases lining up with TRBD1. The germline V gene encodes CDR1 ENHRY and CDR2 SYGVKD. This CDR3 is 15 amino acids long. Germline trimming cut 2 bases from V and 6 bases from J; bases unmatched to any gene: 8. As DNA, the CDR3 is TGTGCCATCAGTGAGCCAGGGGACAGGAAGGATGGCTACACCTTC. Protein sequence: CAISEPGDRKDGYTF.

This chain connects TRBV6-6 to TRBJ2-3, with D tentatively TRBD1 (6 bases). With 2 bases removed from V and 3 bases from J, the gap between germline ends came to 9 bases. CDR3 length: 14 residues. Germline V gene sequence: CDR1 MNHNY, CDR2 SVGAGI (reference sequence). The CDR3 sequence is CASSYPGQTDTQYF. In nucleotides, the CDR3 is TGTGCCAGCAGTTACCCTGGACAGACAGATACGCAGTATTTT.